The 10 T cell receptor beta chains reported below all come from one sample, sequenced in a study of cytomegalovirus exposure and HLA in healthy donors. The primer mix had 60 Vbeta and 13 Jbeta primers. Here immunoSEQ multiplex PCR was the method, and the copy in TCRdb shows in-frame clones only, minus some. In the table there are roughly 150,000 clones, 82% of which are singletons. Sequenced sample: PBMCs. Receptors were obtained from a girl under 18 in good health and CMV-seropositive.

This rearrangement joins TRBV19 to TRBJ1-5; D may be TRBD1 (6 bases). Deletions cut 5 bases from V and 0 bases from J, with 11 bases between. CDR3 length equals 15 residues. In germline, CDR1 is LNHDA, CDR2 SQIVND (reference sequence). In DNA form, the CDR3 reads TGTGCCAGTAGTGGGGGACACAATAGCAATCAGCCCCAGCATTTT. Protein: CASSGGHNSNQPQHF.

The genes are TRBV4-3 and TRBJ1-5; perhaps TRBD1 as D (5 bases). The CDR3 contains 15 residues. Germline CDR1 LGHNA, CDR2 YSLEER. V lost 0 bases, J lost 7 bases, and 13 bases lay in between. The CDR3 spells CASSQDLQVGQPQHF. CDR3 nucleotide sequence: TGCGCCAGCAGCCAAGATCTACAGGTGGGGCAGCCCCAGCATTTT.

The table lists this clone with a count of one. J is TRBJ1-5 and V is TRBV30, with D possibly being TRBD1 (5 bases). Per germline, CDR1 GTSNPN and CDR2 SVGIG (reference sequence). The V end was cut by 0 bases, the J end by 6 bases, with 9 bases between. This CDR3 comprises 13 residues. CDR3 sequence reads: CAWSVGETQPQHF. CDR3 DNA: TGTGCCTGGAGTGTAGGGGAAACTCAGCCCCAGCATTTT.

This chain links TRBV7-2 with TRBJ1-2; the D is unclear. The CDR3 is 15 residues long. The germline V gene encodes CDR1 SGHTA and CDR2 FQGNSA. V was shortened by 0 bases and J by 0 bases, with 8 bases between the two germline ends. CDR3: CASSLAGIANYGYTF. DNA of the CDR3: TGTGCCAGCAGCTTAGCTGGCATCGCTAACTATGGCTACACCTTC. The whole variable domain, remainder taken from reference TRBV7-2 and TRBJ1-2, is GAGVSQSPSNKVTEKGKDVELRCDPISGHTALYWYRQSLGQGLEFLIYFQGNSAPDKSGLPSDRFSAERTGGSVSTLTIQRTQQEDSAVYLCASSLAGIANYGYTFGSGTRLTVV.

The chain joins TRBV6-1 to TRBJ1-4, with TRBD1 as a possible D gene (5 bases). CDR3 size: 15 residues. In germline, CDR1 is MNHNS, CDR2 SASEGT. Between the trimmed V and J ends, which lost 7 bases and 2 bases, there was a span of 14 bases. The CDR3 sequence: CASNSRGGTNEKLFF. CDR3 coding DNA: TGTGCCAGCAACTCCCGGGGGGGTACTAATGAAAAACTGTTTTTT.

The chain uses TRBV30 and TRBJ2-3, with a possible D match to TRBD1 (5 bases). CDR3 size: 14 residues. Germline CDR1 and CDR2: GTSNPN and SVGIG (reference sequence). Trimming removed 0 bases from V and 1 base from J, with 8 bases in between. The CDR3, as DNA: TGTGCCTGGAGTGTTATCAGGGGCACAGATACGCAGTATTTT. This gives the protein CAWSVIRGTDTQYF.

The CDR3 nucleotides are TGTGCCAGCAGCGGACAGGGGAATGAAAAACTGTTTTTT. The encoded protein is CASSGQGNEKLFF. This chain uses TRBV6-6 with TRBJ1-4, with 9 nucleotides matching TRBD1. After removal of 6 bases from V and 5 bases from J, the junction contained 1 base not matched to a gene. Germline loops: CDR1 MNHNY, CDR2 SVGAGI (reference sequence). This CDR3 spans 13 amino acids.

The chain combines TRBV5-4 with TRBJ2-7; D unclear. The CDR3 has 11 amino acids. The ends were cut back, 10 bases at V and 5 bases at J, with 13 bases in the middle. The germline CDR1 and CDR2 sequences are SGHNT and YYREEE (reference sequence). CDR3 sequence (DNA): TGTGCCTCTTCCTCCCAGGACGAGCAGTACTTC. Its protein is CASSSQDEQYF.

The rearrangement uses TRBV9 and TRBJ1-1, with a tentative D call TRBD1 (5 bases). The germline gives CDR1 SGDLS, CDR2 YYNGEE. CDR3 length equals 16 residues. The V end lost 4 bases, the J end lost 3 bases, and 19 bases lay between the germline ends. This CDR3 reads CASSRGGGRQHTEAFF. In DNA, the CDR3 is TGTGCCAGCAGCCGTGGCGGGGGGAGACAACACACTGAAGCTTTCTTT.

The chain recombines TRBV29-1 with TRBJ1-1, with 7 bases fitting TRBD1. This CDR3 contains 14 residues. Germline CDR1 reads SQVTM; CDR2 reads ANQGSEA. V dropped 6 bases and J dropped 3; count of bases not matched to a gene: 10. CDR3 amino acids: CSVEAGTAYTEAFF. CDR3 DNA sequence: TGCAGCGTAGAGGCCGGGACAGCATACACTGAAGCTTTCTTT.